Shown below are 5 T cell receptor beta chains from a single sample sequenced in a study of T-cell reconstitution after alpha-beta-depleted transplantation in children. Preparation of the TCRbeta library was carried out with unique molecular identifiers. TCRdb reprocessed the PCR reads with MiXCR, giving one entry per CDR3 protein. The sample lists hundreds of thousands of distinct CDR3 sequences; 16% were seen once. Sequenced material: PBMCs from the stem cell graft donor, taken from the stem cell graft. The receptors were sampled from a human donor who donated a stem cell graft to a child with acute myeloid leukemia.

In this sample, this clonotype turned up many times. The V call is TRBV20-1, the J call TRBJ2-7; the D is unclear. Germline CDR1 reads DFQATT; CDR2 reads SNEGSKA (reference sequence). With 5 bases removed from V and 2 bases from J, the gap between germline ends came to 13 bases. The CDR3 consists of 13 residues. CDR3 loop: CSAPGPLPYEQYV. In DNA, the CDR3 is TGCAGTGCTCCCGGACCTCTTCCCTACGAGCAGTACGTC.

This clonotype was seen a few times. The CDR3 nucleotides are TGTGCCAGCAGTTTAGCGGCAGGGTTTAGGGAGCAGTTCTTC. Amino acid sequence: CASSLAAGFREQFF. V and J are TRBV12-3 or TRBV12-4 and TRBJ2-1; a possible D gene is TRBD1 (5 bases). This CDR3 contains 14 residues. Trimming took 0 bases from V and 10 from J, leaving 13 bases between them.

The chain is built from TRBV5-6 and TRBJ2-3, with TRBD1 matching over 9 bases. Germline V CDR1 and CDR2: SGHDT, YYEEEE. The CDR3 sequence is 18 residues long. V shed 0 bases and J 0 bases; nucleotides not matched to a gene: 8. CDR3 loop: CASSLGTRQGVSTDTQYF. The CDR3 coding sequence is TGTGCCAGCAGCTTGGGTACGAGACAGGGGGTTAGCACAGATACGCAGTATTTT.

This clonotype was seen ten or more times. The chain has TRBV5-1 and TRBJ2-1; D is unresolved. The V end was cut by 1 base, the J end by 9 bases, with 8 bases between. Germline V gene data show CDR1 as SGHRS and CDR2 as YFSETQ. The CDR3 covers 12 residues. CDR3 region: CASSLTNGEQFF. The CDR3 DNA follows: TGCGCCAGCAGCTTGACCAATGGTGAGCAGTTCTTC.

CDR3 amino acids: CASSGTYDSYEQYV. The CDR3 DNA is TGTGCCAGCAGCGGGACCTACGACTCCTACGAGCAGTACGTC. The chain links TRBV6-1 to TRBJ2-7; D possibly uses TRBD1 or TRBD2 (5 bases each). The CDR3 has 14 residues. The germline V gene has CDR1 MNHNS and CDR2 SASEGT. V shed 6 bases and J shed 0 bases, with 12 bases lying between them.